These 2 T cell receptor beta chains share one sample of origin, sequenced in a study of post-analysis software for immune sequencing data. Study-wide points: Higher frequency in patients than in controls was seen for about five TRBV segments, with TRBV5-6, TRBV5-1 and TRBV20-1 among them.

Prepared TCR beta cDNA libraries contained unique molecular identifiers. TCRdb used MiXCR to reprocess the PCR reads, holding one entry per CDR3 protein. The sample has roughly 400,000 distinct CDR3 sequences, approximately 39% seen once. The antigens of these receptors remain unknown. Sample: blood. The receptors come from a girl under 10 years old with multiple sclerosis.

This clonotype came up a few times. The chain is built from TRBV5-1 and TRBJ2-4; maybe TRBD2 (5 bases). Between the trimmed V and J ends, which lost 0 bases and 8 bases, there was a span of 15 bases. CDR1 is SGHRS, CDR2 YFSETQ, per germline. The CDR3 extends over 15 amino acids. The DNA for the CDR3 is TGCGCCAGCAGCTTGGAAGACCCGTCGGAGGACATTCAGTACTTC. Translated: CASSLEDPSEDIQYF.

About this clonotype itself: The junction and the germline gene differ at one end; a read error may be behind it. The gene calls are TRBV5-6 and TRBJ2-1, with unresolved D. This CDR3 is 12 amino acids long. Germline CDR1 reads SGHDT; CDR2 reads YYEEEE. CDR3 sequence: CASSWQFSEQFF. CDR3 DNA: TGTGCCAGTAGCTGGCAATTTAGTGAGCAGTTCTTC. Based on the CDR3 plus reference TRBV5-6 and TRBJ2-1, the full variable domain is DAGVTQSPTHLIKTRGQQVTLRCSPKSGHDTVSWYQQALGQGPQFIFQYYEEEERQRGNFPDRFSGHQFPNYSSELNVNALLLGDSALYLCASSWQFSEQFFGPGTRLTVL.